This T cell receptor beta chain derives from a study of shared clonotypes between healthy human individuals (TCRdb year 2020). Regarding the study in general: A couple of women and a few men aged 18 to 49 years were included in the cohort. For each donor, CD4 naive and CD4 memory were each given three plates, CD8 naive was given two plates, and CD8 memory was given one plate. The study deeply sequenced blood TCR repertoires of five healthy adults to estimate repertoire size and the extent of clonotype sharing between individuals. To increase sequencing depth and limit assay-specific biases, TCR repertoire library preparation and sequencing were carried out by different laboratories using diverse techniques. Between about 0.8 and 8.9 billion PBMCs per donor were obtained by leukapheresis.

Reading from cysteine to phenylalanine, the CDR3 counts 14 amino acids. The read is trimmed to its CDR3 DNA, 42 bases read in frame from base 1. V loses 5 bases at its end and J loses 7 bases; junction bases beyond the gene matches: 8. From a lookup of the germline V gene, CDR1 and CDR2 are MNHEY and SVGAGI. A remark on this clone: It lacks a known antigen. There are no base qualities to consult, and no much larger clone falls within one base.

General conclusions and limits of the study: Compared with non-shared clonotypes, the clonotypes found in all four sorted-subset donors had higher generation probabilities. When a handful of donors were compared, the shared fraction of clonotypes was 5% to 6.5% for naive CD4, less than 4% for naive CD8, more than 2% for memory CD4, and 0.35% to 0.4% for memory CD8. Even with the large sequencing depth, rarefaction of the sorted-subset datasets indicated that sequencing was incomplete. Naive subsets generally had larger estimated clonotype richness than memory subsets. Only blood was sampled, and tissue TCR repertoires likely differ from those in blood. Because the study included a small number of donors, the genetic and exposure-history diversity represented was limited. Based on pairwise subsampling, the degree of clonotype sharing among donors was expected to be affected by sequencing depth.

Healthy HIV-negative adults with no recently reported acute infections or vaccinations were included as donors. Every donor was a Caucasian adult living in Nashville, Tennessee, USA. CD4+ T cells were enriched by magnetic negative selection; naive cells were then positively selected on CD45RA, and the negative fraction formed the memory subset. After blood collection by leukapheresis, PBMCs were isolated using Ficoll-Histopaque density gradient centrifugation and then cryopreserved in the vapor phase of liquid nitrogen. Purity and quantity of every magnetically sorted T cell population were checked by analytical flow cytometry. From each sorted fraction, genomic DNA was isolated and quantified by UV absorbance on a Nanodrop 2000c. TCR CDR3 regions were amplified from genomic DNA by multiplex PCR using the deep immunoSEQ assay. Extracted genomic DNA from each cell subset was distributed evenly across all wells of several immunoSEQ 96-well plates, and each plate was treated as a replicate. Each replicate PCR for sorted subsets received around 200 ng genomic DNA, equal to roughly 30,000 T cell genomes. Purified libraries were measured with a Qubit 3.0 fluorometer, size-checked on a Bioanalyzer 2100, and measured again with the KAPA Library Quantification kit. Every immunoSEQ 96-well plate was sequenced on a separate single-read 150-cycle Illumina NextSeq 550 flow cell. The paper's processing steps were these. The immunoSEQ output contained only junctional sequences without quality scores, so filtering could not match that applied to full-length reads. Sequences were annotated with PyIR, a Python wrapper for IgBLAST v1.9, and V/J genes and CDR3 were assigned using IMGT germline references. Any read was removed if the V/J assignment was weak (E-value above 1e-6), the CDR3 was missing, or the read contained stop codons, out-of-frame junctions, or ambiguous translated residues. V3J clonotypes were defined as sequences sharing an identical inferred V gene, J gene, and CDR3 amino acid sequence. Percentage overlap between repertoires was calculated by dividing the number of shared unique clonotypes by the size of the smaller repertoire. Three approaches were used to assess repertoire richness: RTK rarefaction, the Chao1 estimator, and Recon v2.1 estimates of unobserved clonotypes. Generation probabilities for all TCRbeta clonotypes obtained by the gDNA method from four donors were computed using OLGA. Entries here come from immuneACCESS through TCRdb and include only in-frame sequences with V and J called. Some clones fail to appear in such tables; in the studies checked, an unresolved V gene covers under half of the shortfall, and the cause of the remainder is unknown. D and trimming were read from the DNA, whereas the V and J calls and clone size are those reported in that table. Within this sample are 2.3 million or so clones, with 85% to 95% of them counted one time only. The top ten constitute 0.3% to 0.4% of the sample.

The chain is assembled from TRBV6-5 and TRBJ1-5; 7 middle bases align to TRBD1. Source material: naive CD4+ T cells from PBMCs. According to the study, the label for this sample's cell subset or site signals: CD45RA+ positively selected. The source is a man aged 18 to 30 in good health. Some clones in this sample may be carry-over from other donors' samples. The CDR3 region has the sequence CASSEDRPGQPQHF. Read as DNA, the sequence is TGTGCCAGCAGTGAGGACAGGCCAGGACAGCCCCAGCATTTT.